The 21 T cell receptor beta chains presented below share a single source sample, sequenced in a study of cytomegalovirus exposure and HLA in healthy donors. The PCR contained 60 Vbeta and 13 Jbeta primers. Profiling relied on immunoSEQ multiplex PCR, and the TCRdb table lists in-frame clones only, not all of them. The top ten clones hold about 4% of a sample with about 150,000 clones, roughly 80% of them seen once. Specimen: PBMCs. Source of these receptors: a woman aged 40 to 50 in good health and CMV-seronegative.

V and J are TRBV28 and TRBJ1-4, with D perhaps TRBD1 (6 bases). CDR1 and CDR2 from the germline V gene are MDHEN and SYDVKM. V dropped 5 bases and J dropped 3 bases, with 16 bases sitting between them. This CDR3 contains 16 residues. The CDR3 is CASSPLGGPANEKLFF. DNA of the CDR3: TGTGCCAGCAGTCCCTTGGGGGGGCCGGCTAATGAAAAACTGTTTTTT. Using reference TRBV28 and TRBJ1-4 for the parts outside the CDR3, the full variable domain is DVKVTQSSRYLVKRTGEKVFLECVQDMDHENMFWYRQDPGLGLRLIYFSYDVKMKEKGDIPEGYSVSREKKERFSLILESASTNQTSMYLCASSPLGGPANEKLFFGSGTQLSVL.

V gene TRBV7-2 combines with J gene TRBJ2-2; no clear D gene. Germline assignment: CDR1 SGHTA and CDR2 FQGNSA. The ends were cut back, 3 bases at V and 1 base at J, with 6 bases in the middle. The CDR3 sequence is 14 residues long. The CDR3 sequence: CASSLEQNTGELFF. The DNA of the CDR3 is TGTGCCAGCAGCTTGGAGCAGAACACCGGGGAGCTGTTTTTT.

The chain carries TRBV5-6 and TRBJ2-7, with D unresolved. V was pared by 1 base and J by 0 bases, with 8 bases between. Germline CDR1 is SGHDT and CDR2 is YYEEEE. The CDR3 is 14 residues long. DNA for the CDR3: TGTGCCAGCAGCTTGTTGGGCACCTCCTACGAGCAGTACTTC. Its translation: CASSLLGTSYEQYF. Together with reference TRBV5-6 and TRBJ2-7, the CDR3 gives the full variable domain: DAGVTQSPTHLIKTRGQQVTLRCSPKSGHDTVSWYQQALGQGPQFIFQYYEEEERQRGNFPDRFSGHQFPNYSSELNVNALLLGDSALYLCASSLLGTSYEQYFGPGTRLTVT.

The rearrangement joins TRBV5-4 to TRBJ2-1; TRBD1 aligns across 10 bases. J gave up 9 bases and V 0 bases, and 6 bases lay outside the gene matches. Germline CDR1 is SGHNT and CDR2 is YYREEE (reference sequence). This CDR3 is 15 amino acids long. CDR3 loop: CASSLGQGAVREQFF. In DNA form, the CDR3 reads TGTGCCAGCAGCTTGGGACAGGGGGCGGTACGTGAGCAGTTCTTC.

This sequence joins TRBV11-2 and TRBJ2-7; D is unresolved. The CDR3 sequence is 12 residues long. V gave up 5 bases and J gave up 12 bases, with 17 bases separating them. The germline gives CDR1 SGHAT, CDR2 FQNNGV. CDR3 bases: TGTGCCAGCAGCCCCCCGAGGCCTTCAACGTACTTC. It translates to CASSPPRPSTYF.

This sequence joins TRBV29-1 and TRBJ1-1; 8 bases are shared with TRBD1. Per the germline V gene, CDR1 is SQVTM and CDR2 is ANQGSEA. The CDR3 is 13 amino acids. V lost 7 bases and J lost 3; bases outside the gene matches: 7. The DNA for the CDR3 is TGCAGCGCCGACCGACAGGGGTACACTGAAGCTTTCTTT. As protein: CSADRQGYTEAFF.

Concerning this clone itself: Other DNA sequences from this sample encode an identical CDR3 as well. In nucleotides, the CDR3 is TGCGCCAGCAGCCGTATCGTCGCAGGGGTGACTGGAAACACCATATATTTT. As protein: CASSRIVAGVTGNTIYF. The chain carries TRBV4-1 and TRBJ1-3, with D perhaps TRBD1 (6 bases). The length of the CDR3 is 17 residues. Trimming took 4 bases from V and 2 from J, leaving 18 bases between them. Germline CDR1 and CDR2: MGHRA and YSYEKL.

This clone was observed once. J is TRBJ2-5 and V is TRBV7-9, with 12 bases lining up with TRBD2. The germline gives CDR1 SEHNR, CDR2 FQNEAQ (reference sequence). V was clipped by 6 bases and J by 1 base; unmatched bases: 6. The CDR3 is 16 amino acids. The CDR3 loop reads CASRLGTSGSQETQYF. The DNA for the CDR3 is TGTGCCAGCAGACTGGGGACTAGCGGGTCCCAAGAGACCCAGTACTTC.

This sequence joins TRBV5-4 and TRBJ2-7; 8 nucleotides agree with TRBD2. Germline trimming cut 3 bases from V and 4 bases from J; bases unmatched to any gene: 9. The CDR3 runs 15 residues. Germline assignment: CDR1 SGHNT and CDR2 YYREEE (reference sequence). The DNA of the CDR3 is TGTGCCAGCAGCTGGGGGTCGAGCGGGGGTTACGAGCAGTACTTC. Amino acid sequence: CASSWGSSGGYEQYF.

V usage is TRBV18 and J usage is TRBJ1-5; 8 nucleotides match TRBD1. This CDR3 has 14 residues. The ends lost 4 bases at V and 4 bases at J; junction bases unmatched: 3. Germline CDR1 is KGHSH and CDR2 is LQKENI. Written as DNA, the CDR3 is TGTGCCAGCTCACAGGGACAGGAGAATCAGCCCCAGCATTTT. It is translated as CASSQGQENQPQHF.

The V and J genes are TRBV28 and TRBJ2-7; D is possibly TRBD1 (6 bases). This CDR3 has 14 residues. V lost 2 bases and J lost 11, with 19 bases in between. CDR1 and CDR2 from the germline V gene are MDHEN and SYDVKM. The CDR3 bases are TGTGCCAGCAGTTTAAGTCCGGAAGAGGCAGGGGAGTACTTC. The encoded protein is CASSLSPEEAGEYF.

This clone was observed a single time. The V call is TRBV7-2, the J call TRBJ1-2, with D maybe TRBD1 (6 bases). The V gene's germline CDR1 is SGHTA and CDR2 FQGNSA. V lost 6 bases to trimming and J lost 3 bases, with 14 bases between them. The CDR3 is 14 amino acids. CDR3 bases: TGTGCCAGCAGGATCGGGGACATGGACTATGGCTACACCTTC. Translated, it gives CASRIGDMDYGYTF.

In its sample, this clone was seen a few times. This chain links TRBV6-1 with TRBJ1-6; 9 positions agree with TRBD1. The length of the CDR3 is 14 residues. Germline CDR1 and CDR2: MNHNS and SASEGT. V lost 10 bases, J lost 11 bases, and 12 bases stayed unmatched. CDR3 nucleotide sequence: TGTGCCACCAGGACAGGGGCGGCACGGCCACCCCTCCACTTT. Translating it yields CATRTGAARPPLHF.

J is TRBJ1-5 and V is TRBV6-1; 11 bases agree with TRBD1. From germline, CDR1 is MNHNS and CDR2 SASEGT. The junction had 6 bases not matched to a gene; V was cut back by 6 bases and J by 5 bases. This CDR3 spans 15 amino acids. The CDR3 sequence is CASRPGQGADQPQHF. In nucleotides, the CDR3 is TGTGCCAGCAGACCCGGACAGGGGGCGGATCAGCCCCAGCATTTT.

This sequence joins TRBV5-5 and TRBJ1-1; D remains ambiguous. Trimming took 2 bases from V and 3 from J, leaving 8 bases between them. In germline, CDR1 is SGHKS, CDR2 YYEKEE (reference sequence). This CDR3 spans 13 amino acids. Here the CDR3 DNA reads TGTGCCAGCAGCTTACAGAGGGACACTGAAGCTTTCTTT. It encodes CASSLQRDTEAFF.

This clone showed up just a few times. The chain employs TRBV6-5 and TRBJ2-7; the match to TRBD2 covers 8 bases. The CDR3 runs to 14 residues. The trim removed 2 bases at V and 2 bases at J, leaving 2 bases unmatched. The germline V gene has CDR1 MNHEY and CDR2 SVGAGI. DNA of the CDR3: TGTGCCAGCAGTTACGTAGCGGGGACCTACGAGCAGTACTTC. This sequence encodes CASSYVAGTYEQYF.

This chain connects TRBV7-9 to TRBJ2-1, with D maybe TRBD1 (5 bases). Trimming pared 2 bases from V and 7 bases from J, leaving 15 bases between. The germline V gene has CDR1 SEHNR and CDR2 FQNEAQ (reference sequence). The CDR3 covers 15 residues. The chain's CDR3 is CASSLRQGKRNEQFF. The CDR3 nucleotides read TGTGCCAGCAGCTTACGCCAGGGTAAGAGAAATGAGCAGTTCTTC.

The CDR3 DNA reads as TGTGCCAGCAGGTATCTTAGCGGGGGGAAGAATGAGCAGTTCTTC. It codes for CASRYLSGGKNEQFF. The chain combines TRBV2 with TRBJ2-1; 10 nucleotides line up with TRBD2. The germline CDR1 and CDR2 sequences are SNHLY and FYNNEI. The CDR3 is 15 amino acids. Trimming took 6 bases from V and 7 from J; bases not matched to a gene: 9.

The chain has TRBV4-1 and TRBJ2-7, with a weak D call TRBD1 (6 bases). This CDR3 region has 18 residues. The germline V gene has CDR1 MGHRA and CDR2 YSYEKL. V lost 0 bases and J 4 bases, leaving 22 bases between the germline ends. CDR3 DNA sequence: TGCGCCAGCAGCCAAGATCCTCCCCGGGACACTCCACATTACGAGCAGTACTTC. It specifies CASSQDPPRDTPHYEQYF.

The gene calls are TRBV2 and TRBJ1-1, with 9 bases that match TRBD1. The length of the CDR3 is 15 residues. Germline values: CDR1 SNHLY, CDR2 FYNNEI. Trimming at V came to 6 bases and at J to 6 bases, leaving 11 bases not matched to a gene. The CDR3 bases are TGTGCCAGCAGCCGCACCGGACAGGGGATGGCTGAAGCTTTCTTT. Residues: CASSRTGQGMAEAFF.

This chain links TRBV10-1 with TRBJ2-5; D is possibly TRBD2 (6 bases). CDR3 length: 15 amino acids. The V and J ends lost 6 bases and 0 bases respectively, with 14 bases between them. CDR1 WNHNN and CDR2 SYGVQD come from the germline V gene (reference sequence). The CDR3 loop is CASSPTWGDQETQYF. The CDR3 DNA reads TGCGCCAGCAGCCCCACGTGGGGGGACCAAGAGACCCAGTACTTC.